The 8 T cell receptor beta chains reported below all come from one sample, sequenced in a study of blood T cell repertoires in COVID-19. Method: immunoSEQ multiplex PCR; TCRdb's copy keeps in-frame clones and lacks some. The table lists more than 85,000 clones, approximately 86% of them singletons, with around 11% in the top ten. The source material was peripheral blood. These receptors were collected from a human donor in a cohort sampled during active COVID-19.

The rearrangement joins TRBV27 to TRBJ2-1, with 8 bases lining up with TRBD1. In germline, CDR1 is MNHEY, CDR2 SMNVEV (reference sequence). Trimming cost V 2 bases and J 8 bases; bases outside gene matches: 5. CDR3 size: 14 residues. The CDR3 DNA reads TGTGCCAGCAGTTTAGGACAGGGATGGGATGAGCAGTTCTTC. Its protein product is CASSLGQGWDEQFF.

This chain joins TRBV25-1 and TRBJ1-1, with 7 bases aligning to TRBD1. Trimming at V came to 9 bases and at J to 1 base, leaving 5 bases not matched to a gene. This CDR3 spans 13 amino acids. CDR1 and CDR2 (germline): MGHDK, SYGVNS. CDR3 coding DNA: TGTGCCAGTACCCGGGACAGGAACACTGAAGCTTTCTTT. This gives the protein CASTRDRNTEAFF.

The V and J genes are TRBV19 and TRBJ1-4, with TRBD1 identical over 8 bases. Germline loops: CDR1 LNHDA, CDR2 SQIVND (reference sequence). The CDR3 contains 15 residues. V trimming: 6 bases; J trimming: 4 bases; junction bases outside the gene matches: 7. The CDR3 coding sequence is TGTGCCAGTAGCCGGACAGGGTCGGATAATGAAAAACTGTTTTTT. Its translation: CASSRTGSDNEKLFF.

The chain has TRBV28 and TRBJ2-7; 11 positions agree with TRBD1. The CDR3 runs 15 residues. CDR1 MDHEN and CDR2 SYDVKM come from the germline V gene. V lost 5 bases to trimming and J lost 4 bases; unmatched junction nucleotides: 7. CDR3 DNA: TGTGCCAGCAGTCCACTGGGACAGGGGGGATACGAGCAGTACTTC. Protein: CASSPLGQGGYEQYF. The full variable domain, with the rest looked up from reference TRBV28 and TRBJ2-7, is DVKVTQSSRYLVKRTGEKVFLECVQDMDHENMFWYRQDPGLGLRLIYFSYDVKMKEKGDIPEGYSVSREKKERFSLILESASTNQTSMYLCASSPLGQGGYEQYFGPGTRLTVT.

This clone was seen just once. The chain employs TRBV5-6 and TRBJ2-7; tentative D call: TRBD1 (6 bases). CDR1 is SGHDT and CDR2 is YYEEEE in the germline V gene. V gave up 5 bases and J gave up 0 bases, with 18 bases separating them. This CDR3 is 16 amino acids long. CDR3 region: CASSPQGWRGSYEQYF. CDR3 DNA sequence: TGTGCCAGCAGTCCTCAGGGGTGGCGAGGCTCCTACGAGCAGTACTTC. Full variable domain (rest looked up from reference TRBV5-6 and TRBJ2-7): DAGVTQSPTHLIKTRGQQVTLRCSPKSGHDTVSWYQQALGQGPQFIFQYYEEEERQRGNFPDRFSGHQFPNYSSELNVNALLLGDSALYLCASSPQGWRGSYEQYFGPGTRLTVT.

The chain couples TRBV7-9 to TRBJ1-2, with a tentative D call TRBD1 (5 bases). Looked up from germline, CDR1 is SEHNR and CDR2 is FQNEAQ (reference sequence). CDR3 length: 14 amino acids. Trimming left V 5 bases short and J 3 bases short, with 13 bases between. The CDR3 spells CASSGGGIDYGYTF. The CDR3 nucleotides are TGTGCCAGCAGCGGGGGAGGTATAGACTATGGCTACACCTTC.

This clone was picked up one time. V is TRBV7-2 and J is TRBJ1-2; 8 nucleotides line up with TRBD1. Germline lookup yields CDR1 SGHTA and CDR2 FQGNSA. After removal of 3 bases from V and 3 bases from J, the junction contained 6 bases not matched to a gene. The CDR3 runs 15 residues. Here the CDR3 reads CASSFDRGVHYGYTF. CDR3 coding DNA: TGTGCCAGCAGCTTCGACAGGGGTGTTCACTATGGCTACACCTTC.

V usage is TRBV27 and J usage is TRBJ2-2; TRBD2 matches at 12 bases. The CDR3 loop spans 16 amino acids. Germline V lookup: CDR1 MNHEY, CDR2 SMNVEV (reference sequence). V shed 6 bases, J shed 3 bases, and the junction held 5 bases outside the gene matches. CDR3 sequence (DNA): TGTGCCAGCAGGCTACTAGCGGGAGGCCACACCGGGGAGCTGTTTTTT. Translation gives CASRLLAGGHTGELFF.